Included here is one T cell receptor beta chain sequence, with context. Germline V gene data show CDR1 as SQVTM and CDR2 as ANQGSEA. The CDR3 consists of 13 residues. This entry is derived from a study of monozygotic twins with inflammatory bowel disease. TCRdb re-called the 5' RACE reads and gives one entry per CDR3 protein, without DNA. Recorded for this sample: over 100,000 distinct CDR3 sequences. This sequence joins TRBV29-1 and TRBJ2-7; TCRdb calls TRBD1, which cannot be checked without DNA. Sequenced: blood. The clonotype comes from a human donor with ulcerative colitis or Crohn's disease, or a healthy co-twin of an affected twin (not recorded which). CDR3 sequence reads: CSVSFPDMPEQYF.